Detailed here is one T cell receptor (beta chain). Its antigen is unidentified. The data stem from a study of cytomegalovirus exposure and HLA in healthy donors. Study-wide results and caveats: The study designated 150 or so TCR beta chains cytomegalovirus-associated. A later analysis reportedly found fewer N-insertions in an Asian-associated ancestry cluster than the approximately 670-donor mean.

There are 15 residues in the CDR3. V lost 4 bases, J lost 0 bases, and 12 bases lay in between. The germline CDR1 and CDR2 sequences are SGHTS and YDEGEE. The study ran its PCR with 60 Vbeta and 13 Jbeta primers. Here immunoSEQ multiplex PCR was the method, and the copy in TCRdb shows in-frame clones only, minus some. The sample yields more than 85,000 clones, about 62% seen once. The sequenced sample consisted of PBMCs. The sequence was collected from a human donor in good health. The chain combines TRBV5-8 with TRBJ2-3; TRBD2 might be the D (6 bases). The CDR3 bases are TGTGCCAGCAGCGCCTGGGGGGTCAGCACAGATACGCAGTATTTT. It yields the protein CASSAWGVSTDTQYF. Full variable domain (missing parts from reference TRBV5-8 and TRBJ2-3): EAGVTQSPTHLIKTRGQQATLRCSPISGHTSVYWYQQALGLGLQFLLWYDEGEERNRGNFPPRFSGRQFPNYSSELNVNALELEDSALYLCASSAWGVSTDTQYFGPGTRLTVL.